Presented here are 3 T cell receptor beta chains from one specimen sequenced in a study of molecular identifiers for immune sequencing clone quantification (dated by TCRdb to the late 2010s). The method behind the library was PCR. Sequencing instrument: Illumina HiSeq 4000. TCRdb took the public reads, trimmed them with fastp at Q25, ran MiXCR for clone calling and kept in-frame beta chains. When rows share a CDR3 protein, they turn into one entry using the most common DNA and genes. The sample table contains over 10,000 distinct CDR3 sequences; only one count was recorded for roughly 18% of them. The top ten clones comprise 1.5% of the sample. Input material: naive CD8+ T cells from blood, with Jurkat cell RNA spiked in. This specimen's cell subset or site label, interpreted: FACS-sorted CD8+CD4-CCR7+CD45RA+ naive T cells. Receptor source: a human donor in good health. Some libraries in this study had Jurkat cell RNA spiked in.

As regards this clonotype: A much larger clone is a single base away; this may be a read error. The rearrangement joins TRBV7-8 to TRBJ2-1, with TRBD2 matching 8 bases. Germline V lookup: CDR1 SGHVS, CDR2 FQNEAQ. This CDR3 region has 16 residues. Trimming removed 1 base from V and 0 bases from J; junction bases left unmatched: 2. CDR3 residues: CASSLVAGTSYNEQFF. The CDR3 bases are TGTGCCAGCAGCTTAGTAGCGGGAACCTCCTACAATGAGCAGTTCTTC.

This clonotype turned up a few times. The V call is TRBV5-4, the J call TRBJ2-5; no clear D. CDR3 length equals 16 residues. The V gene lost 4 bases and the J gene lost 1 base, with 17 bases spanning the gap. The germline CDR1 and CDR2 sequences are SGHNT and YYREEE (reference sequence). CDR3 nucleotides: TGTGCCAGCAGCGAGGCCTACAGCTTCACCCAAGAGACCCAGTACTTC. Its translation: CASSEAYSFTQETQYF. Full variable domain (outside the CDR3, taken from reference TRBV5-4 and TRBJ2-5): ETGVTQSPTHLIKTRGQQVTLRCSSQSGHNTVSWYQQALGQGPQFIFQYYREEENGRGNFPPRFSGLQFPNYSSELNVNALELDDSALYLCASSEAYSFTQETQYFGPGTRLLVL.

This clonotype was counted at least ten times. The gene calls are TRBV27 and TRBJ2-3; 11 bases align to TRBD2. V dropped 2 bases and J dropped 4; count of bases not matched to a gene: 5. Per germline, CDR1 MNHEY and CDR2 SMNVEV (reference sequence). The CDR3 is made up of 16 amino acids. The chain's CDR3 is CASSLRLAGGPDTQYF. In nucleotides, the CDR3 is TGTGCCAGCAGTTTAAGGCTAGCGGGAGGACCAGATACGCAGTATTTT.